This T cell receptor beta chain originates from a study of blood T cell repertoires in COVID-19. As for the study in general: PBMCs, B-cell-depleted T cells, or T cells provided the cDNA or gDNA that made up the material.

V was clipped by 3 bases and J by 6 bases; unmatched bases: 3. CDR3 length: 12 amino acids. Germline assignment: CDR1 SQVTM and CDR2 ANQGSEA. This table comes from immunoSEQ multiplex PCR, and its TCRdb copy is limited to in-frame clones, with some not included. The table has approximately 190,000 clones, just under 85% seen once; the top ten hold 6.9%. Sequenced input: peripheral blood. V usage is TRBV29-1 and J usage is TRBJ1-2, with 8 bases identical to TRBD1. This TCR was sampled from a human donor with acute or convalescent COVID-19. The donor label of this sample is uncertain. The CDR3 region is CSVDSRGHGYTF. The CDR3 bases are TGCAGCGTTGACTCCAGGGGGCATGGCTACACCTTC.